This T cell receptor beta chain came from a study of shared clonotypes between healthy human individuals. Study-wide results and limits: Of the naive CD4 clonotypes, about 5% were shared across several donors.

Sequencing used immunoSEQ multiplex PCR; TCRdb keeps in-frame clones, though not all of them. The sample includes approximately 620,000 clones, 97% seen only once; the top ten take around 0.057%. For this clone: Its antigen remains unidentified.

Per the germline V gene, CDR1 is LNHDA and CDR2 is SQIVND (reference sequence). Trimming pared 11 bases from V and 7 bases from J, leaving 17 bases between. The CDR3 runs 13 residues. This receptor was obtained from a woman aged 25 to 39 in good health. V usage is TRBV19 and J usage is TRBJ2-2, with a possible D match to TRBD1 (5 bases). Input material: naive CD4+ T cells sorted from blood. As to subset: CD45RA+ positively selected. CDR3 bases: TGTGCCCCGGAAGGGCCAAGGGGCGGGGAGCTGTTTTTT. Its translation is CAPEGPRGGELFF. Complete variable domain (other parts from reference TRBV19 and TRBJ2-2): DGGITQSPKYLFRKEGQNVTLSCEQNLNHDAMYWYRQDPGQGLRLIYYSQIVNDFQKGDIAEGYSVSREKKESFPLTVTSAQKNPTAFYLCAPEGPRGGELFFGEGSRLTVL.